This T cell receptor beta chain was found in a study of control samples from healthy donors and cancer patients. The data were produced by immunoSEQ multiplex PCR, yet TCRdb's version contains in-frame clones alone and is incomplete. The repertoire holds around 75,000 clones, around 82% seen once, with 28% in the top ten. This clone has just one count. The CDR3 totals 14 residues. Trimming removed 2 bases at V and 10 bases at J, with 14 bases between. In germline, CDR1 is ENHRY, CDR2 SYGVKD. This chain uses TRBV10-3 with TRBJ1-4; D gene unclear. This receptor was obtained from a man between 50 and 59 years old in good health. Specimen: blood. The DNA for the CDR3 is TGTGCCATCAGTGAGCCAAGAGGCGGTGGAAAACTGTTTTTT. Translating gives CAISEPRGGGKLFF.